This paragraph covers one TCR beta chain sequence. Sequencing used immunoSEQ multiplex PCR; TCRdb keeps in-frame clones, though not all of them. This table has roughly 130,000 clones, 70% to 90% appearing once. The sample is drawn from a study of control samples from healthy donors and cancer patients. The CDR3 contains 15 residues. With 5 bases clipped from V and 2 bases from J, the junction kept 7 bases outside the gene matches. The germline gives CDR1 MDHEN, CDR2 SYDVKM. The sequenced sample was blood. The V call is TRBV28, the J call TRBJ1-1; 8 bases fit TRBD1. The sequence came from a man aged 45-65 years in good health. The CDR3 spells CASSLNRGANTEAFF. CDR3 nucleotide sequence: TGTGCCAGCAGTCTGAACAGGGGGGCAAACACTGAAGCTTTCTTT.